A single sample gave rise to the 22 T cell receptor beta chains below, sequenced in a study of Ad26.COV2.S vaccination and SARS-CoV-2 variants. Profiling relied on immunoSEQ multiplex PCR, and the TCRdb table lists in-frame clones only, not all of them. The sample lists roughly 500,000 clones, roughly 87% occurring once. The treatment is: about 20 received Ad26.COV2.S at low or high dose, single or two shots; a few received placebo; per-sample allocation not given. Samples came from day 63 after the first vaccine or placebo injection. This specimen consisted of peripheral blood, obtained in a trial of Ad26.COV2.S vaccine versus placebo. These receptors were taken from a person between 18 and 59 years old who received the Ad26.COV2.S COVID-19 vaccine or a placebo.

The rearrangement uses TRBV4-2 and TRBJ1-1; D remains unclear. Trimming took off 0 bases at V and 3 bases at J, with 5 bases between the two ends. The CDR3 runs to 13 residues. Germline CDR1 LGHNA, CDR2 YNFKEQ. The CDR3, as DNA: TGTGCCAGCAGCCAAGATCCTCACACTGAAGCTTTCTTT. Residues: CASSQDPHTEAFF.

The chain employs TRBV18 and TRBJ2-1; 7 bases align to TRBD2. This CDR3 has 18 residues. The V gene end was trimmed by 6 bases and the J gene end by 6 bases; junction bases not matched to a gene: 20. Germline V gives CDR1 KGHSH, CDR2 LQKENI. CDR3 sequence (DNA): TGTGCCAGCTCGCCCACCGGGGCTGGCGGGAGTTCAAGCAATGAGCAGTTCTTC. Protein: CASSPTGAGGSSSNEQFF.

The CDR3 coding sequence is TGTGCCTGGGGGCGCTTAGCGGTACAAGAGACCCAGTACTTC. It is translated as CAWGRLAVQETQYF. This rearrangement joins TRBV30 to TRBJ2-5; D might be TRBD2 (6 bases). V was pared by 5 bases and J by 2 bases, with 15 bases between. Germline-derived CDR1 and CDR2 are GTSNPN and SVGIG (reference sequence). This CDR3 comprises 14 residues.

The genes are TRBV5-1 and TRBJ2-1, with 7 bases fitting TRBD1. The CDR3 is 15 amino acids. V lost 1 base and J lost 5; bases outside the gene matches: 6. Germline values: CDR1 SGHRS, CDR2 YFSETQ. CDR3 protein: CASSLWDSTNNEQFF. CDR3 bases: TGCGCCAGCAGCTTGTGGGACAGCACCAACAATGAGCAGTTCTTC.

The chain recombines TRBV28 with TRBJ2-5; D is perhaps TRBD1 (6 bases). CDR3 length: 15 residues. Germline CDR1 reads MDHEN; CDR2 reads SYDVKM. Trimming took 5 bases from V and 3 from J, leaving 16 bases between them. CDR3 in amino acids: CASSGSGQWKETQYF. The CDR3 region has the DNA TGTGCCAGCAGTGGGTCAGGACAGTGGAAAGAGACCCAGTACTTC. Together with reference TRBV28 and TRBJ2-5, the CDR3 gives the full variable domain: DVKVTQSSRYLVKRTGEKVFLECVQDMDHENMFWYRQDPGLGLRLIYFSYDVKMKEKGDIPEGYSVSREKKERFSLILESASTNQTSMYLCASSGSGQWKETQYFGPGTRLLVL.

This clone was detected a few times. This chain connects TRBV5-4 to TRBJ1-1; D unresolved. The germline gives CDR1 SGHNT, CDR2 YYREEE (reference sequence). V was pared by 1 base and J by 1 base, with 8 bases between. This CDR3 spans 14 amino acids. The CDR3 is CASSLRPGNTEAFF. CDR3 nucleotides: TGTGCCAGCAGCTTGCGGCCTGGGAACACTGAAGCTTTCTTT. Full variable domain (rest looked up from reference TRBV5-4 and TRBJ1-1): ETGVTQSPTHLIKTRGQQVTLRCSSQSGHNTVSWYQQALGQGPQFIFQYYREEENGRGNFPPRFSGLQFPNYSSELNVNALELDDSALYLCASSLRPGNTEAFFGQGTRLTVV.

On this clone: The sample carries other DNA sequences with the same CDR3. In DNA form, the CDR3 reads TGTGCCAGCAGCGTAGGACTAGCGGGAGGGGACAATGAGCAGTTCTTC. Translated, it gives CASSVGLAGGDNEQFF. This chain connects TRBV9 to TRBJ2-1, with TRBD2 identical over 14 bases. The V gene end was trimmed by 0 bases and the J gene end by 5 bases; junction bases not matched to a gene: 1. This CDR3 has 16 residues. The germline V gene encodes CDR1 SGDLS and CDR2 YYNGEE.

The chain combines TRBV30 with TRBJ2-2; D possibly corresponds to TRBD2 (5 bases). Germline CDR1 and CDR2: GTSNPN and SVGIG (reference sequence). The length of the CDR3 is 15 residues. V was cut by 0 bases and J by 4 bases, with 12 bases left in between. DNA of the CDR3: TGTGCCTGGAGTGTACGCCGGGCGGGCACCGGGGAGCTGTTTTTT. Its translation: CAWSVRRAGTGELFF.

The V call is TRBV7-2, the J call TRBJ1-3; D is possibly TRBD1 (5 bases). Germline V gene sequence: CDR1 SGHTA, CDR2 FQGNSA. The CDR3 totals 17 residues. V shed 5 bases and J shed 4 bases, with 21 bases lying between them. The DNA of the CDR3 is TGTGCCAGCAGCAGCAGGTCAGGGACGATCTCAGGAAACACCATATATTTT. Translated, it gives CASSSRSGTISGNTIYF.

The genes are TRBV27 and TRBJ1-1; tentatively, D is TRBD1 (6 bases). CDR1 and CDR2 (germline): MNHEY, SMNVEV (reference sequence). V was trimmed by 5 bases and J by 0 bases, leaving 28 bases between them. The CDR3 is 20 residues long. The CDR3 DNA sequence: TGTGCCAGCAGTCCATCCGCTCTGGTGGGGGGTACAGGGATGAACACTGAAGCTTTCTTT. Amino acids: CASSPSALVGGTGMNTEAFF.

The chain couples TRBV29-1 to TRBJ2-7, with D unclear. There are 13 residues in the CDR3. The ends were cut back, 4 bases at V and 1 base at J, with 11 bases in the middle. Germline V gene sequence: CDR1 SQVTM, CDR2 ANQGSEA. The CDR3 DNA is TGCAGCGTTGCCAAACTCGCATCCTACGAGCAGTACTTC. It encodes CSVAKLASYEQYF.

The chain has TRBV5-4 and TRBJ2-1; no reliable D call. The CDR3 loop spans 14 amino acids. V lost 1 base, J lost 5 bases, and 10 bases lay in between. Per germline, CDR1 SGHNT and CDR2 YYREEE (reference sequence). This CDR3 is CASSLSLVNNEQFF. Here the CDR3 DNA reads TGTGCCAGCAGCTTGTCGTTGGTCAACAATGAGCAGTTCTTC.

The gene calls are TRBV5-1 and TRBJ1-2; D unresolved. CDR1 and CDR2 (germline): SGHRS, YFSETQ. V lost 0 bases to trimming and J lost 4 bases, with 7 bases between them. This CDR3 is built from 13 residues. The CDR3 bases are TGCGCCAGCAGCTTGGACGGAACCTATGGCTACACCTTC. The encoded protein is CASSLDGTYGYTF. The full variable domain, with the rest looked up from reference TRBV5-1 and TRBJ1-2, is KAGVTQTPRYLIKTRGQQVTLSCSPISGHRSVSWYQQTPGQGLQFLFEYFSETQRNKGNFPGRFSGRQFSNSRSEMNVSTLELGDSALYLCASSLDGTYGYTFGSGTRLTVV.

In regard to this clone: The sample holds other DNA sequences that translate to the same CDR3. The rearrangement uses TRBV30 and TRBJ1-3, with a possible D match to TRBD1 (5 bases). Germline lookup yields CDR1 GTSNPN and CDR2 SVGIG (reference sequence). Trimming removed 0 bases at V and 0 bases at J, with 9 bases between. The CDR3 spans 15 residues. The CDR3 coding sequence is TGTGCCTGGAGTGTACTTGGGGGCTCTGGAAACACCATATATTTT. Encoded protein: CAWSVLGGSGNTIYF.

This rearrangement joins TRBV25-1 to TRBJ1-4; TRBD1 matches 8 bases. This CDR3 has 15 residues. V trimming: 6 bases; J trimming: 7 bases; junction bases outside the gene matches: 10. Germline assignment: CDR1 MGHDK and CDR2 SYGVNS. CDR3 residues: CASRTSRGQGEKLFF. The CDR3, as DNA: TGTGCCAGCAGGACCTCCAGGGGGCAGGGTGAAAAACTGTTTTTT.

The CDR3 nucleotides are TGTGCCAGCAGTGGACCTATAGGGGACACCGGGGAGCTGTTTTTT. It is translated as CASSGPIGDTGELFF. The chain links TRBV25-1 to TRBJ2-2; D might be TRBD1 (5 bases). This CDR3 is 15 amino acids long. In germline, CDR1 is MGHDK, CDR2 SYGVNS. Trimming took off 4 bases at V and 3 bases at J, with 12 bases between the two ends.

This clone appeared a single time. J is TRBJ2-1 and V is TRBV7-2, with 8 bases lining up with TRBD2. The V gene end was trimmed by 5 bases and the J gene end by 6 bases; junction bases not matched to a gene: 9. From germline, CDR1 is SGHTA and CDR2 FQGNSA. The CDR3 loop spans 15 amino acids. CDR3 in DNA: TGTGCCAGCAGCCCACCGGGACTAGGTTTCAATGAGCAGTTCTTC. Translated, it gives CASSPPGLGFNEQFF.

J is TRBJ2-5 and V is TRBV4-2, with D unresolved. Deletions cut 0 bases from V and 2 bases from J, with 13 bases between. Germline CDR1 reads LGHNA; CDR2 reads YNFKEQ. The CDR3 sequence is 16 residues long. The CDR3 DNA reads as TGTGCCAGCAGCCAAGATCCCGCGCGGCTGCAAGAGACCCAGTACTTC. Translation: CASSQDPARLQETQYF.

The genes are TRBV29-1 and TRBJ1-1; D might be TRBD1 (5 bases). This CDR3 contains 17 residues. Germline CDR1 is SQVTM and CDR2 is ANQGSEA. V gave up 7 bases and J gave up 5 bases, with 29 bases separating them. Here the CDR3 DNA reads TGCAGCGCTGCGGAATCAGGGCGTTGGGAGGGTAGGACTGAAGCTTTCTTT. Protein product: CSAAESGRWEGRTEAFF.

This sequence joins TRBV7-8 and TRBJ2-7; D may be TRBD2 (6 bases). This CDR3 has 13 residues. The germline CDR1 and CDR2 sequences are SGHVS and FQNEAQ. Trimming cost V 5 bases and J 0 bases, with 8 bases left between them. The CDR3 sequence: CASSPDYSYEQYF. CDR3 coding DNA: TGTGCCAGCAGCCCGGACTACTCCTACGAGCAGTACTTC.

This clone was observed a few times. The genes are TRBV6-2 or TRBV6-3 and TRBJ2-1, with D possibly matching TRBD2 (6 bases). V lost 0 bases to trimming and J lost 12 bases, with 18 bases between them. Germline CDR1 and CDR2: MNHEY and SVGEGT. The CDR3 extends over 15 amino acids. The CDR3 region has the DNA TGTGCCAGCAGTTACTCGGGGGGTCCAGCGGGTGGGCAGTTCTTC. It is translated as CASSYSGGPAGGQFF.

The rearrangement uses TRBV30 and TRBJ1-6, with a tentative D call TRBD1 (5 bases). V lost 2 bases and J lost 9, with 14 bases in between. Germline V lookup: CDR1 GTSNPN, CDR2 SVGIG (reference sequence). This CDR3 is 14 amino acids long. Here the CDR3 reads CAWSRGVVGSPLHF. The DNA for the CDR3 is TGTGCCTGGAGTAGAGGGGTAGTTGGTTCACCCCTCCACTTT. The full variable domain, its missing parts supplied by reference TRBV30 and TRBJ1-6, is SQTIHQWPATLVQPVGSPLSLECTVEGTSNPNLYWYRQAAGRGLQLLFYSVGIGQISSEVPQNLSASRPQDRQFILSSKKLLLSDSGFYLCAWSRGVVGSPLHFGNGTRLTVT.